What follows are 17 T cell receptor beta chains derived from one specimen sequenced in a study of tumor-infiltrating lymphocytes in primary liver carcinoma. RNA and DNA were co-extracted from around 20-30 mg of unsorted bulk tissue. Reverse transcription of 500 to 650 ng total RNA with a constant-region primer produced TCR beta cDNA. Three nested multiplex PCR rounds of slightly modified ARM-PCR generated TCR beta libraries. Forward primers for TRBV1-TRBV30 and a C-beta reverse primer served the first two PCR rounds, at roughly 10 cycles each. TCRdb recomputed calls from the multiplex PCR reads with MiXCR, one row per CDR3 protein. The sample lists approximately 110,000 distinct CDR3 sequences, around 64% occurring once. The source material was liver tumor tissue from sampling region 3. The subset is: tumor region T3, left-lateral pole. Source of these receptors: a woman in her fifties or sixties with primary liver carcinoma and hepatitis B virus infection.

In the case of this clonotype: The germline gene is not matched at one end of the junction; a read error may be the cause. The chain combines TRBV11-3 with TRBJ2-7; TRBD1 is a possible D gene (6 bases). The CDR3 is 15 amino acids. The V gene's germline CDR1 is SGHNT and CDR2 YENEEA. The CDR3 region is CGSSIWDIGSYEQYF. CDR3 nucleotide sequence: TGTGGTAGCAGCATTTGGGACATCGGTTCCTATGAGCAGTACTTC.

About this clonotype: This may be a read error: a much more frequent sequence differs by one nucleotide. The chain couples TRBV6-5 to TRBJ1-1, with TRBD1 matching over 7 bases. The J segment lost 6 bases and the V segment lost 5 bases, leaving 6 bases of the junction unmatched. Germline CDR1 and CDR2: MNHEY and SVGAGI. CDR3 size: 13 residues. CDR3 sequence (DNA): TGTGCCAGCAGTATCGACAGGGCGGCTGAAGCTTTCTTT. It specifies CASSIDRAAEAFF.

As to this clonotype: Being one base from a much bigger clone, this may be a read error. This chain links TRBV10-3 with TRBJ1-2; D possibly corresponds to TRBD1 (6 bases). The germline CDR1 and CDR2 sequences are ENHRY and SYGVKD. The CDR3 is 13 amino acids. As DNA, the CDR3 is TGTGCCACCAGTGAGTCGCGGGGGCTTGGCTACACCTTC. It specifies CATSESRGLGYTF.

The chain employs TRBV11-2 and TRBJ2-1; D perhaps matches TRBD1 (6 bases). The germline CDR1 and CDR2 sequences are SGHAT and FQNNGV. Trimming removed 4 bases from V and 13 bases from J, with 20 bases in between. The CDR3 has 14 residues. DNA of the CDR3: TGTGCCAGCAGCTCAAGGGGGAAAAAAGAGACCCAGTTCTTC. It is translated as CASSSRGKKETQFF.

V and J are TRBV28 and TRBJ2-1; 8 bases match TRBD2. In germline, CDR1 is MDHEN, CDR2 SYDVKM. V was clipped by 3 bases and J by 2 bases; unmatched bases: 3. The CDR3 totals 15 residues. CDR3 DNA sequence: TGTGCCAGCAGTTTTGCGGGAGGCCCCTACAATGAGCAGTTCTTC. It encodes CASSFAGGPYNEQFF.

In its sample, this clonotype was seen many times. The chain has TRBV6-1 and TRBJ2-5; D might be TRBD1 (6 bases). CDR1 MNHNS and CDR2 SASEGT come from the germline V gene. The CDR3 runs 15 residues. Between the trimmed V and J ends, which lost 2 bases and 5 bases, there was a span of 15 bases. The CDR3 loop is CASSELGAGEETQYF. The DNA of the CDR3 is TGTGCCAGCAGTGAATTGGGGGCTGGGGAGGAGACCCAGTACTTC.

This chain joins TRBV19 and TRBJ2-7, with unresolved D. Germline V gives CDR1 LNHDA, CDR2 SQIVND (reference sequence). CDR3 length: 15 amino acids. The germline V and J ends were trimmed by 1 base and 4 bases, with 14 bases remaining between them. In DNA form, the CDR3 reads TGTGCCAGTAGTATAGTGACAAGGGAAGGATACGAGCAGTACTTC. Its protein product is CASSIVTREGYEQYF.

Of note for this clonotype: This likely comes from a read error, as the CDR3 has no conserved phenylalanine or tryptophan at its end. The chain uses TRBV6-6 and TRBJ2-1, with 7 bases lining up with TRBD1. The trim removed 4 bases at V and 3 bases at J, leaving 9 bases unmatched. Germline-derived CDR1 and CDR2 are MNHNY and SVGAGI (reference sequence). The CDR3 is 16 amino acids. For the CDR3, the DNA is TGTGCCAGCAGTTTCGGGACAGTTGCCGGCTACAATGAGCAGTTCCTC. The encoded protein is CASSFGTVAGYNEQFL.

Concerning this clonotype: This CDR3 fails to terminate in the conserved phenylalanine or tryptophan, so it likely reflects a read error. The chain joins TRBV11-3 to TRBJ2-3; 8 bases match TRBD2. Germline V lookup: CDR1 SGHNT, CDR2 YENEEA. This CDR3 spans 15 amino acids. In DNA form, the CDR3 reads TGTACCAGCAGCCCCCTGGCGGGAGGAACAGGTACGCAGTATTAT. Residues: CTSSPLAGGTGTQYY.

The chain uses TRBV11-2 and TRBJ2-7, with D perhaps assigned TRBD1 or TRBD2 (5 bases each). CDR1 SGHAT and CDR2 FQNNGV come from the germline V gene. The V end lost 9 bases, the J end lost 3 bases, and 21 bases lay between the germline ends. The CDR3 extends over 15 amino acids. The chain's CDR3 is CASTRTSSDYYEQYF. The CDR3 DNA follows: TGTGCCAGTACCAGGACATCTTCTGACTACTACGAGCAGTACTTC.

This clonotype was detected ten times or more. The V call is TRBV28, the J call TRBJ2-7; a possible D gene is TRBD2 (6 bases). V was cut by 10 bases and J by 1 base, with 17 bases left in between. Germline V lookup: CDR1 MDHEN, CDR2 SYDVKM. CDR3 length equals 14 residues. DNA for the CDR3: TGTGCCACTTCCATCGGGGGACTGTCCTACGAGCAGTACTTC. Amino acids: CATSIGGLSYEQYF. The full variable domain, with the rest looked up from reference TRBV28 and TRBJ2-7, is DVKVTQSSRYLVKRTGEKVFLECVQDMDHENMFWYRQDPGLGLRLIYFSYDVKMKEKGDIPEGYSVSREKKERFSLILESASTNQTSMYLCATSIGGLSYEQYFGPGTRLTVT.

The CDR3 nucleotides are TGTGCCAGTAGTACGATAATAGATACGCAGTATTTT. Protein: CASSTIIDTQYF. The chain couples TRBV28 to TRBJ2-3, with D uncertain. Germline V gene sequence: CDR1 MDHEN, CDR2 SYDVKM. Trimming left V 9 bases short and J 5 bases short, with 12 bases between. This CDR3 comprises 12 residues.

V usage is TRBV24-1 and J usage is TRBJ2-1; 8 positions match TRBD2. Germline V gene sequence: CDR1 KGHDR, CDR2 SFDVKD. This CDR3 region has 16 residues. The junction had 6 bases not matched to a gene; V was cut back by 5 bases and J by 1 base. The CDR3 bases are TGTGCCACCAGTGTCTCAGCGGGAGTATCCTACAATGAGCAGTTCTTC. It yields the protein CATSVSAGVSYNEQFF.

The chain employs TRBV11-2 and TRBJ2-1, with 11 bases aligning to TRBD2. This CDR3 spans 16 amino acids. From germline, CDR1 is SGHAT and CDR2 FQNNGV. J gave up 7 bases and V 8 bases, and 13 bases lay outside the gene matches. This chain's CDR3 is CASLGLVAGGPNEQFF. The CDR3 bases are TGTGCCAGCTTAGGTCTGGTAGCGGGAGGGCCGAATGAGCAGTTCTTC.

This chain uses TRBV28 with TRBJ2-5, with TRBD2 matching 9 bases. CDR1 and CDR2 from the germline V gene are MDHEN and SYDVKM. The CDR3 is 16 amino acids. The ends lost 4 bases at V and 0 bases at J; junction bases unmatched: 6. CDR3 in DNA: TGTGCCAGCAGTTCCCCGTCTAGCGGGAACCAAGAGACCCAGTACTTC. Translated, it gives CASSSPSSGNQETQYF.

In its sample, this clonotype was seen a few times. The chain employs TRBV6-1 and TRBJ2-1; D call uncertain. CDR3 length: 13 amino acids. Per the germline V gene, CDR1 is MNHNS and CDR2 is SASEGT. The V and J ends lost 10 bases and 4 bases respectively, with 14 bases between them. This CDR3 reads CAIFLGIYNEQFF. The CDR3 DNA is TGTGCCATCTTCCTAGGGATATACAATGAGCAGTTCTTC.

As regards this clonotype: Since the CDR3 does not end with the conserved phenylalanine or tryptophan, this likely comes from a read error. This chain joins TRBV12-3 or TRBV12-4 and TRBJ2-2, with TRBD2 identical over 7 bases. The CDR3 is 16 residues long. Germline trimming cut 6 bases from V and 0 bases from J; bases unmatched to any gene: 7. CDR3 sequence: CASSRGRGSNTGELFC. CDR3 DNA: TGTGCCAGCAGCCGGGGGAGGGGATCGAACACCGGGGAGCTGTTTTGT.